Presented here are 21 T cell receptor beta chains from one specimen sequenced in a study of blood T cell repertoires in COVID-19. Sequenced by immunoSEQ multiplex PCR; TCRdb stores in-frame clones only, minus some. In the table there are approximately 210,000 clones, more than 75% of which are singletons. The sample consisted of peripheral blood. Receptor source: a middle-aged woman with acute or convalescent COVID-19.

This clone was recorded once. The J gene is TRBJ1-2, the V gene TRBV25-1; D gene unclear. The CDR3 contains 12 residues. V gave up 3 bases and J gave up 4 bases, with 6 bases separating them. The V gene's germline CDR1 is MGHDK and CDR2 SYGVNS. The CDR3 DNA reads TGTGCCAGCAGTGAGGCTTCCTATGGCTACACCTTC. Translating gives CASSEASYGYTF.

The chain has TRBV5-4 and TRBJ2-2; 9 positions match TRBD1. Germline V CDR1 and CDR2: SGHNT, YYREEE (reference sequence). The CDR3 spans 17 residues. Unmatched junction bases numbered 15, after V lost 6 bases and J lost 6 bases. The CDR3 protein is CASTSGQDRGRAGELFF. The CDR3 DNA reads as TGTGCCAGCACCTCGGGACAGGACAGGGGTCGGGCCGGGGAGCTGTTTTTT.

The chain links TRBV5-1 to TRBJ2-1, with 10 bases aligning to TRBD2. CDR1 and CDR2 (germline): SGHRS, YFSETQ. The CDR3 totals 15 residues. Trimming at V came to 7 bases and at J to 4 bases, leaving 8 bases not matched to a gene. This CDR3 is CASGPRTSGYNEQFF. CDR3 nucleotide sequence: TGCGCCAGCGGCCCCCGGACTAGCGGATACAATGAGCAGTTCTTC. Looking up the rest from reference TRBV5-1 and TRBJ2-1 gives the full variable domain: KAGVTQTPRYLIKTRGQQVTLSCSPISGHRSVSWYQQTPGQGLQFLFEYFSETQRNKGNFPGRFSGRQFSNSRSEMNVSTLELGDSALYLCASGPRTSGYNEQFFGPGTRLTVL.

J is TRBJ2-3 and V is TRBV2, with TRBD1 matching 8 bases. This CDR3 contains 15 residues. V was clipped by 4 bases and J by 2 bases; unmatched bases: 5. Germline V gives CDR1 SNHLY, CDR2 FYNNEI. Here the CDR3 DNA reads TGTGCCAGCAGTGGGAGACAGGGGATCACAGATACGCAGTATTTT. It translates to CASSGRQGITDTQYF. The whole variable domain, filled in from reference TRBV2 and TRBJ2-3, reads EPEVTQTPSHQVTQMGQEVILRCVPISNHLYFYWYRQILGQKVEFLVSFYNNEISEKSEIFDDQFSVERPDGSNFTLKIRSTKLEDSAMYFCASSGRQGITDTQYFGPGTRLTVL.

This sequence joins TRBV11-3 and TRBJ2-3; a possible D gene is TRBD1 (5 bases). Trimming shortened V by 1 base and J by 3 bases, and 17 bases separated the two germline ends. This CDR3 region has 17 residues. The germline CDR1 and CDR2 sequences are SGHNT and YENEEA. CDR3: CASSLGQGGRGTDTQYF. In DNA form, the CDR3 reads TGTGCCAGCAGCTTAGGGCAGGGCGGCCGTGGTACAGATACGCAGTATTTT.

CDR3 residues: CASSPSRASGSREQYF. The CDR3, as DNA: TGTGCCAGCAGCCCCAGCCGGGCTAGCGGGAGTCGAGAGCAGTACTTC. The chain combines TRBV4-2 with TRBJ2-7; 10 nucleotides align to TRBD2. Germline values: CDR1 LGHNA, CDR2 YNFKEQ. The CDR3 is 16 residues long. J gave up 7 bases and V 4 bases, and 13 bases lay outside the gene matches.

This sequence joins TRBV21-1 and TRBJ2-1; the listed D gene, TRBD2, was not tested against the DNA. TRBV21-1 is a listed pseudogene. This CDR3 is 16 amino acids long. The CDR3 reads CASSKGRVHPRNEQFF. The CDR3 DNA reads as TGTGCCAGCAGCAAAGGGCGGGTCCACCCTCGCAATGAGCAGTTCTTC.

V gene TRBV30 combines with J gene TRBJ1-1; D is possibly TRBD1 (5 bases). Trimming cost V 0 bases and J 0 bases, with 23 bases left between them. CDR3 size: 19 residues. Germline V gives CDR1 GTSNPN, CDR2 SVGIG (reference sequence). The CDR3 bases are TGTGCCTGGAGTGTATTTCAGGGCGACTTTACCTCCATGAACACTGAAGCTTTCTTT. It translates to CAWSVFQGDFTSMNTEAFF.

The chain joins TRBV5-1 to TRBJ2-7; D ambiguous. Germline V gives CDR1 SGHRS, CDR2 YFSETQ. The CDR3 consists of 12 residues. The ends were cut back, 2 bases at V and 2 bases at J, with 5 bases in the middle. The CDR3 sequence: CASSFGAYEQYF. CDR3 DNA sequence: TGCGCCAGCAGCTTTGGAGCCTACGAGCAGTACTTC.

This clone was seen a handful of times. The CDR3 DNA follows: TGTGCCAGCAGCTTAGACCAGGGGAATCCCCATGAGCAGTTCTTC. Amino acids: CASSLDQGNPHEQFF. The rearrangement links TRBV7-3 to TRBJ2-1, with D possibly matching TRBD1 (6 bases). The CDR3 runs to 15 residues. V was cut by 2 bases and J by 8 bases, with 16 bases left in between. Germline CDR1 is SGHTA and CDR2 is FQGTGA.

The chain combines TRBV10-2 with TRBJ2-3; 9 nucleotides line up with TRBD2. The V gene end was trimmed by 1 base and the J gene end by 0 bases; junction bases not matched to a gene: 8. Germline V gives CDR1 WSHSY, CDR2 SAAADI. This CDR3 comprises 18 residues. This CDR3 reads CASSELTSGNASTDTQYF. The DNA for the CDR3 is TGCGCCAGCAGTGAGTTGACTAGCGGTAACGCTAGCACAGATACGCAGTATTTT.

This clone was observed a few times. The chain links TRBV24-1 to TRBJ2-5; TRBD2 matches at 12 bases. The CDR3 is made up of 17 amino acids. Looked up from germline, CDR1 is KGHDR and CDR2 is SFDVKD. After removal of 3 bases from V and 2 bases from J, the junction contained 6 bases not matched to a gene. CDR3 nucleotides: TGTGCCACCAGTGATGCTCCAGGGACTAGCGGGCAAGAGACCCAGTACTTC. Its translation: CATSDAPGTSGQETQYF.

This chain joins TRBV2 and TRBJ1-2, with 7 bases fitting TRBD1. Unmatched junction bases numbered 11, after V lost 8 bases and J lost 8 bases. This CDR3 is 13 amino acids long. Germline V gene data show CDR1 as SNHLY and CDR2 as FYNNEI. CDR3 bases: TGTGCCAGCCGTATTCAGGGGGTCGGAGGCTACACCTTC. It encodes CASRIQGVGGYTF.

CDR3 sequence reads: CASSPSGGNYEQYF. As DNA, the CDR3 is TGTGCCAGTAGTCCTAGCGGGGGGAACTACGAGCAGTACTTC. The chain joins TRBV19 to TRBJ2-7, with TRBD2 matching over 11 bases. The CDR3 runs 14 residues. Germline loops: CDR1 LNHDA, CDR2 SQIVND (reference sequence). V shed 5 bases, J shed 3 bases, and the junction held 3 bases outside the gene matches.

This clone appeared a single time. The chain links TRBV30 to TRBJ1-1; 7 nucleotides align to TRBD1. The CDR3 has 14 amino acids. Germline V gives CDR1 GTSNPN, CDR2 SVGIG (reference sequence). After removal of 2 bases from V and 2 bases from J, the junction contained 5 bases not matched to a gene. CDR3 coding DNA: TGTGCCTGGAGTTACAGGGGCTATAACACTGAAGCTTTCTTT. It encodes CAWSYRGYNTEAFF. Full variable domain (outside the CDR3, taken from reference TRBV30 and TRBJ1-1): SQTIHQWPATLVQPVGSPLSLECTVEGTSNPNLYWYRQAAGRGLQLLFYSVGIGQISSEVPQNLSASRPQDRQFILSSKKLLLSDSGFYLCAWSYRGYNTEAFFGQGTRLTVV.

The chain combines TRBV2 with TRBJ1-1; D not resolved. Germline CDR1 reads SNHLY; CDR2 reads FYNNEI. V dropped 7 bases and J dropped 4 bases, with 16 bases sitting between them. The CDR3 covers 14 residues. The CDR3 DNA is TGTGCCAGCAAGATGCCCGGTAGTTCCACTGAAGCTTTCTTT. This translates into CASKMPGSSTEAFF.

This chain connects TRBV7-6 to TRBJ2-5, with 8 bases aligning to TRBD1. The ends lost 3 bases at V and 3 bases at J; junction bases unmatched: 6. Germline values: CDR1 SGHVS, CDR2 FNYEAQ. The CDR3 length is 15 residues. In nucleotides, the CDR3 is TGTGCCAGCAGCTTGCCGACAGGGGAGGAAGAGACCCAGTACTTC. This encodes CASSLPTGEEETQYF.

The chain employs TRBV27 and TRBJ2-7; D might be TRBD1 (5 bases). V was clipped by 4 bases and J by 3 bases, with 13 bases between them. CDR1 MNHEY and CDR2 SMNVEV come from the germline V gene (reference sequence). This CDR3 spans 14 amino acids. CDR3 nucleotide sequence: TGTGCCAGCAGTTCCTACCAGCAGGGCTACGAGCAGTACTTC. This translates into CASSSYQQGYEQYF.

This rearrangement joins TRBV10-3 to TRBJ2-1; 7 bases line up with TRBD2. Trimming removed 2 bases from V and 1 base from J; junction bases left unmatched: 8. CDR3 size: 17 residues. Germline V lookup: CDR1 ENHRY, CDR2 SYGVKD. CDR3 nucleotides: TGTGCCATCAGTGAGCCACCCCGGGACTATTCCTACAATGAGCAGTTCTTC. This sequence encodes CAISEPPRDYSYNEQFF.

This chain connects TRBV19 to TRBJ2-7; the D gene is possibly TRBD1 (6 bases). Trimming took off 6 bases at V and 1 base at J, with 10 bases between the two ends. The CDR3 covers 13 residues. Germline V gene data show CDR1 as LNHDA and CDR2 as SQIVND (reference sequence). CDR3 loop: CASSRDTSYEQYF. CDR3 nucleotide sequence: TGTGCCAGTAGCCGGGACACTTCCTACGAGCAGTACTTC.

This chain connects TRBV4-1 to TRBJ1-1, with D possibly matching TRBD1 (5 bases). The CDR3 is 15 amino acids. V lost 1 base and J lost 3, with 12 bases in between. Germline lookup yields CDR1 MGHRA and CDR2 YSYEKL. CDR3 sequence: CASSQGEVRDTEAFF. In DNA, the CDR3 is TGCGCCAGCAGCCAAGGGGAGGTCAGGGACACTGAAGCTTTCTTT.